This is a list of T cell receptor beta chains from one sample in a study of glioma-infiltrating T cells after dendritic cell vaccination. TCRdb keeps only in-frame clones here, not all; method: immunoSEQ multiplex PCR. There are some 58,000 clones in the sample; more than 70% occur only once, and just under 9% lies in the top ten. Sequencing was performed on blood, taken after dendritic cell vaccination. These receptors were taken from a human donor with glioblastoma. Both conserved end residues are part of each CDR3. The order of the fields is V gene, clone size, J gene, D gene, CDR3 length, CDR3 DNA, CDR3 protein. A D gene is named only where the DNA matches it firmly. Expanded clones are given a class, and other clones once, few, many or no size at all.

V gene: TRBV15; clone size: -; J gene: TRBJ2-3; D gene: -; CDR3 length: 14; CDR3 DNA: TGTGCCACCAGCAGAGACATCCGGGGGGATACGCAGTATTTT; CDR3 protein: CATSRDIRGDTQYF
V gene: TRBV29-1; clone size: -; J gene: TRBJ2-3; D gene: -; CDR3 length: 13; CDR3 DNA: TGCAGCGTTGAACGAGTGTATCTCGATACGCAGTATTTT; CDR3 protein: CSVERVYLDTQYF
V gene: TRBV10-3; clone size: -; J gene: TRBJ2-1; D gene: TRBD2; CDR3 length: 17; CDR3 DNA: TGTGCCATCAGTGGGACTAGCGGGGGGAGCTCCTACAATGAGCAGTTCTTC; CDR3 protein: CAISGTSGGSSYNEQFF
V gene: TRBV9; clone size: -; J gene: TRBJ2-3; D gene: -; CDR3 length: 16; CDR3 DNA: TGTGCCAGCAGCGTAGCTGTGGGCGGGATGGCAGATACGCAGTATTTT; CDR3 protein: CASSVAVGGMADTQYF
V gene: TRBV4-3; clone size: -; J gene: TRBJ2-7; D gene: TRBD1; CDR3 length: 16; CDR3 DNA: TGCGCCAGCAGCCAAGATCTCGGGACAGGGGTCCCCGAGCAGTACTTC; CDR3 protein: CASSQDLGTGVPEQYF
V gene: TRBV28; clone size: -; J gene: TRBJ2-3; D gene: -; CDR3 length: 12; CDR3 DNA: TGTGCCAGCAGTATAGGCGGGGATACGCAGTATTTT; CDR3 protein: CASSIGGDTQYF
V gene: TRBV2; clone size: -; J gene: TRBJ2-2; D gene: TRBD2; CDR3 length: 15; CDR3 DNA: TGTGCCAGCAGTGAATTAGCGGGGGGGACCGGGGAGCTGTTTTTT; CDR3 protein: CASSELAGGTGELFF
V gene: TRBV11-3; clone size: -; J gene: TRBJ2-3; D gene: TRBD2; CDR3 length: 14; CDR3 DNA: TGTGCCAGCCGAGTAGCGGGGGGGCGAGATACGCAGTATTTT; CDR3 protein: CASRVAGGRDTQYF
V gene: TRBV7-6; clone size: -; J gene: TRBJ1-3; D gene: -; CDR3 length: 16; CDR3 DNA: TGTGCCAGCAGCGCCACGCCCGGGGGTGAGCATGGCACCATATATTTT; CDR3 protein: CASSATPGGEHGTIYF
V gene: TRBV15; clone size: -; J gene: TRBJ1-2; D gene: -; CDR3 length: 12; CDR3 DNA: TGTGCCACCAGCAGAGATAGATACGGCTACACCTTC; CDR3 protein: CATSRDRYGYTF
V gene: TRBV4-1; clone size: -; J gene: TRBJ1-6; D gene: -; CDR3 length: 17; CDR3 DNA: TGCGCCAGCAGCCACAATAGTCCGGGCCAGGGTAATTCACCCCTCCACTTT; CDR3 protein: CASSHNSPGQGNSPLHF
V gene: TRBV11-3; clone size: -; J gene: TRBJ2-3; D gene: -; CDR3 length: 15; CDR3 DNA: TGTGCCAGCAGCCTGGCCCTAGGGGCCGCAGATACGCAGTATTTT; CDR3 protein: CASSLALGAADTQYF
V gene: TRBV19; clone size: -; J gene: TRBJ2-7; D gene: -; CDR3 length: 11; CDR3 DNA: TGTGCCAGTAGTGACAGTAACGAGCAGTACTTC; CDR3 protein: CASSDSNEQYF
V gene: TRBV7-9; clone size: once; J gene: TRBJ2-3; D gene: -; CDR3 length: 14; CDR3 DNA: TGTGCCAGCAGCTTTGCCAGGAGCACAGATACGCAGTATTTT; CDR3 protein: CASSFARSTDTQYF
V gene: TRBV30; clone size: -; J gene: TRBJ2-2; D gene: TRBD1; CDR3 length: 14; CDR3 DNA: TGTGCCTGGAGTGCGGGACAGTTTTTAGGGGAGCTGTTTTTT; CDR3 protein: CAWSAGQFLGELFF
V gene: TRBV19; clone size: -; J gene: TRBJ2-5; D gene: -; CDR3 length: 12; CDR3 DNA: TGTGCTACAGTGGGGGCTTGGGAGACCCAGTACTTC; CDR3 protein: CATVGAWETQYF
V gene: TRBV7-9; clone size: -; J gene: TRBJ2-1; D gene: TRBD2; CDR3 length: 16; CDR3 DNA: TGTGCCAGCAGCTCATCCGGACTAGCGGTCCTCAATGAGCAGTTCTTC; CDR3 protein: CASSSSGLAVLNEQFF
V gene: TRBV5-4; clone size: few; J gene: TRBJ2-2; D gene: -; CDR3 length: 15; CDR3 DNA: TGTGCCAGCAGCTTGGGTCAGGGATTACCCGGGGAGCTGTTTTTT; CDR3 protein: CASSLGQGLPGELFF
V gene: TRBV4-2; clone size: -; J gene: TRBJ2-7; D gene: TRBD1; CDR3 length: 16; CDR3 DNA: TGTGCCAGCAGCCAGCAGGCCGGGACAGGGGGCTACGAGCAGTACTTC; CDR3 protein: CASSQQAGTGGYEQYF
V gene: TRBV7-9; clone size: -; J gene: TRBJ2-3; D gene: -; CDR3 length: 14; CDR3 DNA: TGTGCCAGCAGCTCCTACTTTTGGCGGGGAGGCTCGTATTTT; CDR3 protein: CASSSYFWRGGSYF
V gene: TRBV4-1; clone size: -; J gene: TRBJ2-3; D gene: -; CDR3 length: 15; CDR3 DNA: TGCGCCAGCAGCCAAGAGTTGGGGGCAACAGATACGCAGTATTTT; CDR3 protein: CASSQELGATDTQYF
V gene: TRBV11-1; clone size: -; J gene: TRBJ2-5; D gene: -; CDR3 length: 15; CDR3 DNA: TGTGCCAGCAGCTATCAAGCGAAAGCGGTGGAGACCCAGTACTTC; CDR3 protein: CASSYQAKAVETQYF
V gene: TRBV4-1; clone size: -; J gene: TRBJ1-1; D gene: -; CDR3 length: 13; CDR3 DNA: TGCGCCAGCAGCCAAGATAGGGGAACTGAAGCTTTCTTT; CDR3 protein: CASSQDRGTEAFF
V gene: TRBV7-9; clone size: -; J gene: TRBJ1-2; D gene: -; CDR3 length: 15; CDR3 DNA: TGTGCCAGCCCCCTCGGGGAAGGCTTGGGCTATGGCTACACCTTC; CDR3 protein: CASPLGEGLGYGYTF
V gene: TRBV4-2; clone size: -; J gene: TRBJ1-5; D gene: TRBD1; CDR3 length: 15; CDR3 DNA: TGTGCCAGCAGCCAGGACAGGGAAGCGCGGCAGCCCCAGCATTTT; CDR3 protein: CASSQDREARQPQHF
V gene: TRBV6-1; clone size: -; J gene: TRBJ1-6; D gene: -; CDR3 length: 15; CDR3 DNA: TGTGCCAGCAGTCCCTCCGACAGGCAGGGATCACCCCTCCACTTT; CDR3 protein: CASSPSDRQGSPLHF
V gene: TRBV18; clone size: -; J gene: TRBJ1-5; D gene: -; CDR3 length: 16; CDR3 DNA: TGTGCCAGCTCACCACGCGCGGGTTATAGCAATCAGCCCCAGCATTTT; CDR3 protein: CASSPRAGYSNQPQHF
V gene: TRBV7-2; clone size: -; J gene: TRBJ2-3; D gene: TRBD2; CDR3 length: 19; CDR3 DNA: TGTGCCAGCAGACGAACCTCCGGGACTAGCGGGGAGACTACAGATACGCAGTATTTT; CDR3 protein: CASRRTSGTSGETTDTQYF
V gene: TRBV15; clone size: -; J gene: TRBJ1-1; D gene: TRBD1; CDR3 length: 15; CDR3 DNA: TGTGCCACCAGCCCACGGGACAGGGGTCAAGGTGAGGCTTTCTTT; CDR3 protein: CATSPRDRGQGEAFF
V gene: TRBV5-1; clone size: -; J gene: TRBJ2-1; D gene: TRBD1; CDR3 length: 15; CDR3 DNA: TGCGCCAGCAGCATCGGGACAGGGGTTCAAGGTGAGCAGTTCTTC; CDR3 protein: CASSIGTGVQGEQFF
V gene: TRBV4-1; clone size: -; J gene: TRBJ2-1; D gene: TRBD2; CDR3 length: 15; CDR3 DNA: TGCGCCAGCAGCCCGCGGGGGGACCTTTACAATGAGCAGTTCTTC; CDR3 protein: CASSPRGDLYNEQFF